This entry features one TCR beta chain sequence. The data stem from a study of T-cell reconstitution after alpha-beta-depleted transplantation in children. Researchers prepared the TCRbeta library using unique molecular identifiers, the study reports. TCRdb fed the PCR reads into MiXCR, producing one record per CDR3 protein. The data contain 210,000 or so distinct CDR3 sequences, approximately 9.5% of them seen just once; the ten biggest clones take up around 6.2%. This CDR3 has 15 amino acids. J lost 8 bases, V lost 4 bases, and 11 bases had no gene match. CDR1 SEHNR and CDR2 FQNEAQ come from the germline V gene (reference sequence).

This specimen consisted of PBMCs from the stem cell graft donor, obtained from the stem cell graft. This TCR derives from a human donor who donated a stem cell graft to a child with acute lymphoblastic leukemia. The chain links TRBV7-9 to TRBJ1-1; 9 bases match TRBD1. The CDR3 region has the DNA TGTGCCAGCAGCTACGACGGGACAGGGTCGATCGAAGCTTTCTTT. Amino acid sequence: CASSYDGTGSIEAFF. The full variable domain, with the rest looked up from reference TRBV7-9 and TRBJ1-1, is DTGVSQNPRHKITKRGQNVTFRCDPISEHNRLYWYRQTLGQGPEFLTYFQNEAQLEKSRLLSDRFSAERPKGSFSTLEIQRTEQGDSAMYLCASSYDGTGSIEAFFGQGTRLTVV.